This TCR beta chain was sequenced in a study of cytomegalovirus exposure and HLA in healthy donors. Nominal health characterized the donors when sampled, though unrecorded immune exposures were likely. As concerns this clone: Its antigen is unidentified.

Trimming shortened V by 2 bases and J by 5 bases, and 11 bases separated the two germline ends. This CDR3 region has 14 residues. Germline lookup yields CDR1 SGHRS and CDR2 YFSETQ. Points from the study as a whole: Being indistinguishable, some V segments were excluded, TRBV6-2 and TRBV6-3 among them.

It was with 60 Vbeta and 13 Jbeta primers that the PCR ran. Sequencing was performed with immunoSEQ multiplex PCR; in TCRdb, only in-frame clones are kept and a portion is missing. This table holds some 170,000 clones, under 80% found once. The sequence was obtained from a man between 35 and 55 years old in good health and CMV-seronegative. The gene calls are TRBV5-1 and TRBJ2-1; D is perhaps TRBD2 (6 bases). The source material was PBMCs. The CDR3 here is CASSFRGKDNEQFF. CDR3 in DNA: TGCGCCAGCAGCTTCCGGGGGAAAGACAATGAGCAGTTCTTC.